These T cell receptor beta chains were read from a single sample in a study of cytomegalovirus exposure and HLA in healthy donors. Assay: immunoSEQ multiplex PCR; the TCRdb copy retains only in-frame clones and omits some. This sample carries over 150,000 clones, around 83% of them seen once, and the ten largest clones take roughly 1.6%. Sequenced input: PBMCs. The source of these receptors is a man over 45 in good health and CMV-seronegative. Each CDR3 is given with its conserved first and last residue. A D gene is named only where the DNA matches it firmly. Expanded clones get a size class; other rows say once, few or many, or leave the size out.

V gene	J gene	clone size	CDR3 length	D gene	CDR3 DNA	CDR3 protein
TRBV7-3	TRBJ2-1	.	14	.	TGTGCCAGCAGCTTAAGTTACGGGATCAGTGAGCAGTTCTTC	CASSLSYGISEQFF
TRBV28	TRBJ1-1	.	13	TRBD1	TGTGCCAGCAGTCCTCATAGGACAGGGAAAGCTTTCTTT	CASSPHRTGKAFF
TRBV15	TRBJ1-2	.	13	.	TGTGCCACCAGCCGGGACATTAACTATGGCTACACCTTC	CATSRDINYGYTF
TRBV9	TRBJ1-1	.	14	.	TGTGCCAGCAGCGTAGCGGTACAGGCCGATGAAGCTTTCTTT	CASSVAVQADEAFF
TRBV10-3	TRBJ2-7	.	12	.	TGTGCCACGGCAAAGACAGCATACGAGCAGTACTTC	CATAKTAYEQYF
TRBV9	TRBJ1-6	.	17	.	TGTGCCAGCAGCGCTCCCATCGGGGGTACGAATAATTCACCCCTCCACTTT	CASSAPIGGTNNSPLHF
TRBV30	TRBJ2-5	.	11	.	TGTGCCTGGAACAGGGCTAAGACCCAGTACTTC	CAWNRAKTQYF
TRBV4-3	TRBJ2-3	once	13	TRBD2	TGCGCCAGCAGCCCGGGGACTACCGATACGCAGTATTTT	CASSPGTTDTQYF
TRBV5-4	TRBJ2-7	.	14	.	TGTGCCAGCAGCCTAACCGGGACACCCCACGAGCAGTACTTC	CASSLTGTPHEQYF
TRBV19	TRBJ2-7	.	14	TRBD1	TGTGCCAGTAGTAAGGGACAGGGCTCCTACGAGCAGTACTTC	CASSKGQGSYEQYF
TRBV28	TRBJ2-7	once	15	TRBD2	TGTGCCAGCAGTCTACGGACTGCGGGAGGTTACGAGCAGTACTTC	CASSLRTAGGYEQYF
TRBV30	TRBJ1-2	.	11	.	TGTGCCTGGAGCTACAGGGCTGGCTACACCTTC	CAWSYRAGYTF
TRBV6-4	TRBJ2-2	once	14	TRBD1	TGTGCCAATCCGGACAGGGAGTACACCGGGGAGCTGTTTTTT	CANPDREYTGELFF
TRBV5-4	TRBJ2-1	.	13	TRBD2	TGTGCCAGCAGCTTGGACATAGCGGGGGGTCAGTTCTTC	CASSLDIAGGQFF
TRBV6-6	TRBJ1-1	.	15	.	TGTGCCAGCGACAAATATCCAGGGGTGAACACTGAAGCTTTCTTT	CASDKYPGVNTEAFF
TRBV7-2	TRBJ1-2	.	15	.	TGTGCCAGCAGCTTACGGACAGCGACCAACTATGGCTACACCTTC	CASSLRTATNYGYTF
TRBV28	TRBJ1-5	.	15	TRBD1	TGTGCCAGCAGTGCCCTAACAGGGGGCTTCAAGCCCCAGCATTTT	CASSALTGGFKPQHF
TRBV6-1	TRBJ2-5	.	13	TRBD1	TGTGCCAGCAAGGACAGGGTGCAAGAGACCCAGTACTTC	CASKDRVQETQYF
TRBV29-1	TRBJ1-1	.	14	.	TGCAGCGTTGATCGAGGGACACGGAACACTGAAGCTTTCTTT	CSVDRGTRNTEAFF
TRBV21-1	TRBJ2-6	.	22	.	TGTGCCAGCAGAAGGGACAGGGGAGTTCCCGGAACTCCTCACTCTGGGGCCAACGTCCTGACTTTC	CASRRDRGVPGTPHSGANVLTF
TRBV9	TRBJ1-4	.	15	.	TGTGCCAGCAGCGTAGATCGGGGAGTGAGTGAAAAACTGTTTTTT	CASSVDRGVSEKLFF
TRBV5-1	TRBJ2-7	.	19	TRBD2	TGCGCCAGCAGCCTGGGTCCAGGGCTAGCGGGAGACACGTCCTACGAGCAGTACTTC	CASSLGPGLAGDTSYEQYF
TRBV15	TRBJ1-5	few	13	.	TGTGCCACCAGCAGAGCGGGGGAACAGCCCCAGCATTTT	CATSRAGEQPQHF
TRBV6-6	TRBJ2-5	.	12	.	TGTGCCAGCGCCTCAAGAGAAGAGACCCAGTACTTC	CASASREETQYF
TRBV7-9	TRBJ1-5	.	16	TRBD1	TGTGCCAGCAGCTTTGGATCCGGGACAGTCCCTGGGCCCCAGCATTTT	CASSFGSGTVPGPQHF
TRBV7-2	TRBJ2-1	few	15	TRBD2	TGTGCCAGCAGCTTAAGGGCGGGAGATTCCAATGAGCAGTTCTTC	CASSLRAGDSNEQFF
TRBV18	TRBJ2-2	.	16	.	TGTGCCAGCTCACCACCCCGGGTCGGGAACACCGGGGAGCTGTTTTTT	CASSPPRVGNTGELFF
TRBV6-7	TRBJ2-5	few	11	.	TGTGCCAGCAGACCTATCTATTTGGAGTACTTC	CASRPIYLEYF
TRBV28	TRBJ2-7	.	14	TRBD1	TGTGCCAGCAGTCCGGGACAGCCTACCTACGAGCAGTACTTC	CASSPGQPTYEQYF
TRBV15	TRBJ2-2	once	17	TRBD1	TGTGCCACCAGCAGAGATCAGGGGGTCCCGAACACCGGGGAGCTGTTTTTT	CATSRDQGVPNTGELFF
TRBV6-5	TRBJ2-7	.	16	TRBD1	TGTGCCAGCAGTTACTATCACCGGGGACAGTCCTACGAGCAGTACTTC	CASSYYHRGQSYEQYF
TRBV18	TRBJ2-1	.	15	.	TGTGCCAGCTCACCAGACGGGACTGCCAATAATGAGCAGTTCTTC	CASSPDGTANNEQFF
TRBV6-5	TRBJ2-3	.	14	TRBD2	TGTGCCAGCAGTAAGACGCTAGCGGGAGATACGCAGTATTTT	CASSKTLAGDTQYF
TRBV28	TRBJ2-3	.	15	.	TGTGCCAGCAGTTTCGGGGTTTCATCTACAGATACGCAGTATTTT	CASSFGVSSTDTQYF
TRBV5-1	TRBJ2-7	.	14	.	TGCGCCAGCAGCTTGCTTGACAGCTCCTACGAGCAGTACTTC	CASSLLDSSYEQYF
TRBV6-1	TRBJ1-5	.	15	.	TGTGCCAGCAGTGAACGGGCAGGGCCAAATCAGCCCCAGCATTTT	CASSERAGPNQPQHF
TRBV27	TRBJ2-1	.	15	TRBD1	TGTGCCAGCAGTTTCTTAGGACAGGGGGGCAATGAGCAGTTCTTC	CASSFLGQGGNEQFF
TRBV2	TRBJ1-2	.	12	.	TGTGCCAGCAGAACTCAGGGCCACGGCTACACCTTC	CASRTQGHGYTF
TRBV7-2	TRBJ1-5	.	18	TRBD1	TGTGCCAGCAGCGTACGGACAGGGGGAGTATATAGCAATCAGCCCCAGCATTTT	CASSVRTGGVYSNQPQHF
TRBV7-6	TRBJ1-2	once	14	TRBD1	TGTGCCAGCAGCATCGGGACAGGGTACGGTGGCTACACCTTC	CASSIGTGYGGYTF